This T cell receptor (beta chain) was recovered during a study of cytomegalovirus exposure and HLA in healthy donors. Findings and limits, study-wide: The study assumed roughly uniform donor sequencing depth for presence/absence analyses. As a later analysis showed, a missense DCLRE1C variant was linked to trimming of TCR beta V- and J-genes.

CDR1 SGHAT and CDR2 FQNNGV come from the germline V gene. V dropped 5 bases and J dropped 5; count of bases not matched to a gene: 5. The CDR3 contains 14 residues. Note on this clone: Antigen: not known.

In the PCR, 60 Vbeta and 13 Jbeta primers were used. Using immunoSEQ multiplex PCR, the repertoire was profiled, and TCRdb retains in-frame clones only, with some absent. The table shows about 150,000 clones, with around 79% occurring only once. Although they were nominally healthy when sampled, donors likely had unrecorded immune exposures. The sequence derives from a man aged 50 to 60 in good health and CMV-seropositive. Specimen: PBMCs. The chain combines TRBV11-2 with TRBJ2-5, with TRBD2 matching 10 bases. CDR3 coding DNA: TGTGCCAGCAGCCCTAGCGGGAGCGGGGAGACCCAGTACTTC. Translation gives CASSPSGSGETQYF.